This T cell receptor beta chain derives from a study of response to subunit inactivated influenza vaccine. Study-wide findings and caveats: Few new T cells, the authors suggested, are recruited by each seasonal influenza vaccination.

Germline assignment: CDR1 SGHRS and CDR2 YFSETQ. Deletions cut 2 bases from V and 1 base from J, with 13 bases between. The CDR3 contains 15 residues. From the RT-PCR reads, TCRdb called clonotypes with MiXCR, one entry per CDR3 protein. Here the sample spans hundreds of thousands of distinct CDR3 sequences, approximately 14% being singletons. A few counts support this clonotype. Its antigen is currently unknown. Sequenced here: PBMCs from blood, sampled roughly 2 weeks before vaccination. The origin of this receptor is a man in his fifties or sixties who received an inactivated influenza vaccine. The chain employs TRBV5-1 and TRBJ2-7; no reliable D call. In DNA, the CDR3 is TGCGCCAGCAGCTTTGGGGTTGCGCTATCCTACGAGCAGTACTTC. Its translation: CASSFGVALSYEQYF.